This T cell receptor (beta chain) was recorded in a study of spatial heterogeneity in lung cancer. Study overall: Detection consistently yielded more beta chains than alpha chains.

In germline, CDR1 is KGHSH, CDR2 LQKENI. The CDR3 covers 15 residues. V was clipped by 2 bases and J by 2 bases; unmatched bases: 4. TCRdb processed the 5' RACE reads anew with MiXCR; each CDR3 protein has one entry. The top ten clones hold about 6.8% of a sample with roughly 91,000 distinct CDR3 sequences, approximately 21% of them seen once. Regarding time point: sample taken at primary tumor resection. Unsorted whole RNA samples from tumor, nontumor lung or frozen PBMC were sequenced. The donors comprised about 70 untreated early-stage non-small cell lung cancer patients. The source material was PBMCs, sampled at surgery. V is TRBV18 and J is TRBJ2-7; 9 bases match TRBD1. The clonotype comes from a male donor with early-stage non-small cell lung cancer. The CDR3 bases are TGTGCCAGCTCACCAGGTACAGGGGGCGCCTACGAGCAGTACTTC. It encodes CASSPGTGGAYEQYF.